Listed below are T cell receptor beta chains from one sample, sequenced in a study of blood T cells in healthy people across ages. TCRdb re-called the 5' RACE reads with MiXCR, one entry per CDR3 protein. The sample records about 640,000 distinct CDR3 sequences, 58% being singletons. Sequenced material: blood. The receptors shown here come from a man aged 55 to 70 in good health. Both conserved end residues are trimmed from each CDR3. Each record gives: V gene, CDR3 protein.

V: TRBV7-2
CDR3: ASSTRTAPSQY

V: TRBV6-6
CDR3: ASSPQPGQGRNEQY

V: TRBV3-1
CDR3: ASSFLAGIRSYEQY

V: TRBV2
CDR3: ASKGAVTGELF

V: TRBV5-1
CDR3: ASSLASGSSTGELF

V: TRBV20-1
CDR3: SARARDRVFRETQY

V: TRBV5-1
CDR3: ASSRGTDGNQPQH

V: TRBV4-2
CDR3: ASREGTTNENLF

V: TRBV2
CDR3: ASTLSGGGNEQF

V: TRBV28
CDR3: AARVDSEVGQETQY

V: TRBV12-3/TRBV12-4
CDR3: ASNTPRGGYNEQF

V: TRBV2
CDR3: ASSVRIEETQY

V: TRBV14
CDR3: ASSQDRGYEQF

V: TRBV10-1
CDR3: ASSEGGSWNEQF

V: TRBV18
CDR3: ASSRGEGDKAF

V: TRBV20-1
CDR3: SARGYEQY

V: TRBV27
CDR3: ATRVLWTGNYNEQF

V: TRBV7-2
CDR3: ASSVVSADTQY

V: TRBV12-3/TRBV12-4
CDR3: ASSPRTEADEQY

V: TRBV25-1
CDR3: ASSDEGFWEQY

V: TRBV29-1
CDR3: SVAEDLAKNIQY

V: TRBV7-9
CDR3: ASSLGGRGVQF

V: TRBV5-1
CDR3: ASSLFGTAEETQY